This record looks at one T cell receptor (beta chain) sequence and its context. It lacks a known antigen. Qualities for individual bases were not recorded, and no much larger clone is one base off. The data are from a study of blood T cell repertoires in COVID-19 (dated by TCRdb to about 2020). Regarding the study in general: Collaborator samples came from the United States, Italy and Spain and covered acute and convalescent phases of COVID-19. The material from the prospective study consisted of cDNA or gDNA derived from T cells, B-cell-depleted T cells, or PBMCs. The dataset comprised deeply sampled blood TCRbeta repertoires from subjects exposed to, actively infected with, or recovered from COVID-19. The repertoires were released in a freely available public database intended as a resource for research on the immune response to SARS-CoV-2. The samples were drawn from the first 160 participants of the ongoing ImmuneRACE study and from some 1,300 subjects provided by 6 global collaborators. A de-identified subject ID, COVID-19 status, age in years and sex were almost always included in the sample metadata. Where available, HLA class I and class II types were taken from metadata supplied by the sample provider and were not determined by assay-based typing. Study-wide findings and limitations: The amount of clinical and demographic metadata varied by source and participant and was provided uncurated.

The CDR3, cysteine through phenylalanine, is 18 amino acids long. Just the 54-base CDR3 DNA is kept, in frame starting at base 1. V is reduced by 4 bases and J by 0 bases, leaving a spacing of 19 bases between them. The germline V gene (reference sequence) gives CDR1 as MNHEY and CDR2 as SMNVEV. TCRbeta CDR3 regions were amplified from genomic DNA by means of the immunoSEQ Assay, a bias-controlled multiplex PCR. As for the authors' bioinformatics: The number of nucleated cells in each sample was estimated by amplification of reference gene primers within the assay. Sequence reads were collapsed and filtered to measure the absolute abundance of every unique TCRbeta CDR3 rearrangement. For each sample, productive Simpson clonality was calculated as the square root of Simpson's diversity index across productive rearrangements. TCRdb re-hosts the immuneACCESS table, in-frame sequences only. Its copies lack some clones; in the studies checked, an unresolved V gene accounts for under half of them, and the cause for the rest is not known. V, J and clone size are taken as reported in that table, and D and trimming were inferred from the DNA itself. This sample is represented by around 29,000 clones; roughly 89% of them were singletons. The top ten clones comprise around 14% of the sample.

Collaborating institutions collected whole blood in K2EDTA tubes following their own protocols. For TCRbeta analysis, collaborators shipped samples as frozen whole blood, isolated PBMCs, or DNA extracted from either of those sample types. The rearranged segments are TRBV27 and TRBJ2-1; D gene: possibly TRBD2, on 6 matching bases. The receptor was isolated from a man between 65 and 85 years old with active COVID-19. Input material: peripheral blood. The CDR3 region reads CASSSYFRRESSYNEQFF. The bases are TGTGCCAGCAGTTCATACTTTAGACGGGAGAGCTCCTACAATGAGCAGTTCTTC.